A selection of T cell receptor beta chains follows, all from one sample in a study of Graves' ophthalmopathy and Graves' hyperthyroidism. TCRdb processed the multiplex PCR reads anew with MiXCR; each CDR3 protein has one entry. The sample shows 40,000 to 45,000 distinct CDR3 sequences, roughly half of them seen only once. Input material: peripheral blood. The receptors come from an adult man with Graves' ophthalmopathy. The CDR3 runs from the conserved cysteine through the conserved F or W. Each record gives: D gene, clone size, J gene, V gene, CDR3 DNA, CDR3 protein. A D gene is named only where the DNA matches it firmly. Size is omitted from some rows. Given values are once, few, many or a class for expanded clones.

D gene: TRBD1
clone size: -
J gene: TRBJ1-6
V gene: TRBV4-1
CDR3 DNA: TGCGCCAGCAGCCAAGGGCAGGGGGGGTCACCCCTCCACTTT
CDR3 protein: CASSQGQGGSPLHF

D gene: -
clone size: -
J gene: TRBJ1-6
V gene: TRBV5-4
CDR3 DNA: TGTGCCAGCAGCTCTATGGGCGGAAATAATTCACCCCTCCACTTT
CDR3 protein: CASSSMGGNNSPLHF

D gene: TRBD1
clone size: -
J gene: TRBJ2-5
V gene: TRBV4-2
CDR3 DNA: TGTGCCAGCAGCCACTCGGGGACAGGGGACCAAGAGACCCAGTACTTC
CDR3 protein: CASSHSGTGDQETQYF

D gene: TRBD2
clone size: many
J gene: TRBJ2-5
V gene: TRBV7-3
CDR3 DNA: TGTGCCAGCAGCCGGACTAGCGGAGAGACCCAGTACTTC
CDR3 protein: CASSRTSGETQYF

D gene: -
clone size: -
J gene: TRBJ2-5
V gene: TRBV5-1
CDR3 DNA: TGCGCCAGCAGCCAAGAGGCGGGGACTTTTCAAGAGACCCAGTACTTC
CDR3 protein: CASSQEAGTFQETQYF

D gene: TRBD1
clone size: medium-sized
J gene: TRBJ1-6
V gene: TRBV19
CDR3 DNA: TGTGCCAGTAGTACCCTCCGGGACAGAAATTCACCCCTCCACTTT
CDR3 protein: CASSTLRDRNSPLHF

D gene: -
clone size: many
J gene: TRBJ2-7
V gene: TRBV28
CDR3 DNA: TGTGCCAGCAGTTTAACCAGCTCCTACGAGCAGTACTTC
CDR3 protein: CASSLTSSYEQYF

D gene: TRBD1
clone size: -
J gene: TRBJ1-2
V gene: TRBV9
CDR3 DNA: TGTGCCAGCAGCGACTACAGGGGGACTAACTATGGCTACACCTTC
CDR3 protein: CASSDYRGTNYGYTF

D gene: -
clone size: medium-sized
J gene: TRBJ1-2
V gene: TRBV20-1
CDR3 DNA: TGCAGTGCTAGGGAAGGGAAGGGCTATGGCTACACCTTC
CDR3 protein: CSAREGKGYGYTF

D gene: -
clone size: -
J gene: TRBJ1-5
V gene: TRBV11-2
CDR3 DNA: TGTGCCAGCAGCTACTCGCACGGCAATCAGCCCCAGCATTTT
CDR3 protein: CASSYSHGNQPQHF

D gene: TRBD1
clone size: -
J gene: TRBJ2-5
V gene: TRBV12-3/TRBV12-4
CDR3 DNA: TGTGCCAGCAGTTCGCTACAGGGGCACGAGACCCAGTACTTC
CDR3 protein: CASSSLQGHETQYF

D gene: -
clone size: -
J gene: TRBJ1-2
V gene: TRBV5-6
CDR3 DNA: TGTGCCAGCAGCCCTCGTGAGGGGAGGGGCTACTATGACTACACCTTC
CDR3 protein: CASSPREGRGYYDYTF

D gene: TRBD1
clone size: -
J gene: TRBJ2-7
V gene: TRBV20-1
CDR3 DNA: TGCAGTGCTTCGGGACAGGGGCCGGACGAGCAGTACTTC
CDR3 protein: CSASGQGPDEQYF

D gene: TRBD2
clone size: many
J gene: TRBJ2-1
V gene: TRBV6-1
CDR3 DNA: TGTGCCAGCAGTGAGCTTGGGGGGTTTGGGGGGGAAGGGCAGTTCTTC
CDR3 protein: CASSELGGFGGEGQFF

D gene: -
clone size: many
J gene: TRBJ2-7
V gene: TRBV5-5
CDR3 DNA: TGTGCCAGCAGCTTGTCGGCCCACGAGCAGTACTTC
CDR3 protein: CASSLSAHEQYF

D gene: TRBD2
clone size: -
J gene: TRBJ2-2
V gene: TRBV7-7
CDR3 DNA: TGTGCTAGCAGCAGGGGGCTAGCGGGAGCAAACACCGGGGAGCTGTTTTTT
CDR3 protein: CASSRGLAGANTGELFF

D gene: TRBD1
clone size: many
J gene: TRBJ1-3
V gene: TRBV6-1
CDR3 DNA: TGTGCCAGCAGCGCAGGGGGCGAGGGTGGAAACACCATATATTTT
CDR3 protein: CASSAGGEGGNTIYF

D gene: TRBD2
clone size: -
J gene: TRBJ2-5
V gene: TRBV7-6
CDR3 DNA: TGTGCCAGCAGCTTAGCGCGGGGGTACCAAGAGACCCAGTACTTC
CDR3 protein: CASSLARGYQETQYF

D gene: TRBD2
clone size: once
J gene: TRBJ2-3
V gene: TRBV5-1
CDR3 DNA: TGCGCCAGCAGCCGTATCCAAGCGGGGCCGGCTGGAGATACGCAGTATTTT
CDR3 protein: CASSRIQAGPAGDTQYF

D gene: TRBD2
clone size: many
J gene: TRBJ2-2
V gene: TRBV5-8
CDR3 DNA: TGTGCCAGCAGCTTGGATACTAGCGGGCTCACCGGGGAGCTGTTTTTT
CDR3 protein: CASSLDTSGLTGELFF

D gene: -
clone size: -
J gene: TRBJ2-7
V gene: TRBV19
CDR3 DNA: TGCGCCAGTAGTATTTCAGTTGTGGACGAGCAGTACTTC
CDR3 protein: CASSISVVDEQYF

D gene: -
clone size: many
J gene: TRBJ2-2
V gene: TRBV7-2
CDR3 DNA: TGTGCCAGCACCGGGGCTGGGGTCACCGGGGAGCTGTTTTTT
CDR3 protein: CASTGAGVTGELFF

D gene: TRBD2
clone size: many
J gene: TRBJ2-3
V gene: TRBV5-5
CDR3 DNA: TGTGCCAGCAGCTACCCACTAGCGGACACAGATACGCAGTATTTT
CDR3 protein: CASSYPLADTDTQYF

D gene: -
clone size: -
J gene: TRBJ1-1
V gene: TRBV12-5
CDR3 DNA: TGTGCTAGTGGCGCGGATTTAATGAACACTGAAACTTTCTTT
CDR3 protein: CASGADLMNTETFF

D gene: TRBD1
clone size: -
J gene: TRBJ1-1
V gene: TRBV2
CDR3 DNA: TGTGCCAGCAGTGATGAAGTCACAGGGGGGGACACTGAAGCTTTCTTT
CDR3 protein: CASSDEVTGGDTEAFF

D gene: -
clone size: -
J gene: TRBJ2-5
V gene: TRBV2
CDR3 DNA: TGTGCCAGCAGTGAAGAAGCAGGTAGAGAGACCCAGTACTTC
CDR3 protein: CASSEEAGRETQYF

D gene: -
clone size: many
J gene: TRBJ2-2
V gene: TRBV9
CDR3 DNA: TGTGCCAGCAGCGTAGTTCCGGGAACCGGGGAGCTGTTTTTT
CDR3 protein: CASSVVPGTGELFF

D gene: -
clone size: medium-sized
J gene: TRBJ2-7
V gene: TRBV7-9
CDR3 DNA: TGTGCCAGCAGCTTGAGCGGCAACTACGAGCAGTACTTC
CDR3 protein: CASSLSGNYEQYF

D gene: -
clone size: many
J gene: TRBJ2-1
V gene: TRBV6-5
CDR3 DNA: TGTGCCAGTAGACGGGCTAATGAGCAGTTCTTC
CDR3 protein: CASRRANEQFF

D gene: TRBD2
clone size: -
J gene: TRBJ2-1
V gene: TRBV5-4
CDR3 DNA: TGTGCCAGCAGCCGGAGACTAGCGGGAGCTAACAATGAGCAGTTCTTC
CDR3 protein: CASSRRLAGANNEQFF

D gene: -
clone size: -
J gene: TRBJ2-3
V gene: TRBV19
CDR3 DNA: TGTGCCAGTAGTAGGCCCGCCAGCACAGATACGAAGTATTTT
CDR3 protein: CASSRPASTDTKYF

D gene: -
clone size: -
J gene: TRBJ2-6
V gene: TRBV20-1
CDR3 DNA: TGCAGTGCTGAGGGTGGGGGCGCGGGGGCTGGGGCCAACGTCCTGACTTTC
CDR3 protein: CSAEGGGAGAGANVLTF

D gene: TRBD2
clone size: many
J gene: TRBJ2-5
V gene: TRBV19
CDR3 DNA: TGTGCCAGTAGTTCGCCGACTAGCGGGGGTGGGAAGACCCAGTACTTC
CDR3 protein: CASSSPTSGGGKTQYF

D gene: TRBD1
clone size: -
J gene: TRBJ2-7
V gene: TRBV19
CDR3 DNA: TGTGCCAGTAGTAACAGGGGCCACTACGAGCAGTACTTC
CDR3 protein: CASSNRGHYEQYF

D gene: -
clone size: -
J gene: TRBJ1-2
V gene: TRBV28
CDR3 DNA: TGTGCCAGCAGGTCCTTACCCGGGACGCCTAACTATGGCTACACCTTC
CDR3 protein: CASRSLPGTPNYGYTF

D gene: TRBD1
clone size: -
J gene: TRBJ1-2
V gene: TRBV2
CDR3 DNA: TGTGCCAGCAGTCCGGGACAGTTGTGGTATGGCTACACCTTC
CDR3 protein: CASSPGQLWYGYTF

D gene: TRBD1
clone size: -
J gene: TRBJ2-5
V gene: TRBV20-1
CDR3 DNA: TGCAGTGCTAGTGGGGCAAGGATGGCCGGGACAGCCAAGAAAGAGACCCAGTACTTC
CDR3 protein: CSASGARMAGTAKKETQYF

D gene: -
clone size: -
J gene: TRBJ2-5
V gene: TRBV3-1
CDR3 DNA: TGTGCCAGCAGCCAAGAGGGAAGGGTTAGGGAGACCCAGTACTTC
CDR3 protein: CASSQEGRVRETQYF

D gene: -
clone size: -
J gene: TRBJ2-7
V gene: TRBV15
CDR3 DNA: TGTGCCACCAGCAGAGATCGACGGGACGAGCAGTACTTC
CDR3 protein: CATSRDRRDEQYF

D gene: -
clone size: many
J gene: TRBJ2-5
V gene: TRBV28
CDR3 DNA: TGTGCCAGCAGTTTCGCTGGGACCTCTCAAGAGACCCAGTACTTC
CDR3 protein: CASSFAGTSQETQYF

D gene: -
clone size: many
J gene: TRBJ2-6
V gene: TRBV5-8
CDR3 DNA: TGTGCCAGCAGCTTGGGACGGTTCTCTGGGGCCAACGTCCTGACTTTC
CDR3 protein: CASSLGRFSGANVLTF

D gene: TRBD1
clone size: few
J gene: TRBJ1-4
V gene: TRBV6-1
CDR3 DNA: TGTGCCAGCAGTGAAACGCCGGGACAGGGTAATGAAAAACTGTTTTTT
CDR3 protein: CASSETPGQGNEKLFF

D gene: -
clone size: medium-sized
J gene: TRBJ1-2
V gene: TRBV7-8
CDR3 DNA: TGTGCCAGCAGCTTACAGGGTTATGGCTACACCTTC
CDR3 protein: CASSLQGYGYTF